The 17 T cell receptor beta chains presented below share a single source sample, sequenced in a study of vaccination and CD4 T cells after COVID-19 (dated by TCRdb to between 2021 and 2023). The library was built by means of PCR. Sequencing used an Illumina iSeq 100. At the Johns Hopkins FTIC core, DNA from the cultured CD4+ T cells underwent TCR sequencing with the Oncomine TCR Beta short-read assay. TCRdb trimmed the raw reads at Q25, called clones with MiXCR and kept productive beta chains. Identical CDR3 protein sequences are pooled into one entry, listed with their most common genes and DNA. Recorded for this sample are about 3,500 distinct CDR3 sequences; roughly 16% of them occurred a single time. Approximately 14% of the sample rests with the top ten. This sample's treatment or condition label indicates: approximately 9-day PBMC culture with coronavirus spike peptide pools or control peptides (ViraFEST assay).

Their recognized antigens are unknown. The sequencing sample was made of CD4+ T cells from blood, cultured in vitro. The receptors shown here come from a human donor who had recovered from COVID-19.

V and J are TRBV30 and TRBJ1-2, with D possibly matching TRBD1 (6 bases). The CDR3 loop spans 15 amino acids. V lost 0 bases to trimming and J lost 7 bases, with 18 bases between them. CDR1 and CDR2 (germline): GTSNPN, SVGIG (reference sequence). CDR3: CAWSVPTGQGGGYTF. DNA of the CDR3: TGTGCCTGGAGTGTACCAACAGGGCAGGGCGGTGGCTACACCTTC.

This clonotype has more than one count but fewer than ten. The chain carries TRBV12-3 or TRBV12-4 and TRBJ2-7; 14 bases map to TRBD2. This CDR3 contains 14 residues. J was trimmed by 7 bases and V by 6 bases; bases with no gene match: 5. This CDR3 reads CASRPGLAGAEQYF. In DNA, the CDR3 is TGTGCCAGCAGGCCGGGACTAGCGGGGGCAGAGCAGTACTTC.

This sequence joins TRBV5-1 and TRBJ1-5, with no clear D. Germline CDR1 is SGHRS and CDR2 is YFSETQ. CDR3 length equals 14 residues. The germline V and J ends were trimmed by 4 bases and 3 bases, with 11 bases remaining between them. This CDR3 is CASSVDGSNQPQHF. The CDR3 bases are TGCGCCAGCAGCGTGGACGGGTCCAATCAGCCCCAGCATTTT. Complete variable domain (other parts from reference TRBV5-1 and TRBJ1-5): KAGVTQTPRYLIKTRGQQVTLSCSPISGHRSVSWYQQTPGQGLQFLFEYFSETQRNKGNFPGRFSGRQFSNSRSEMNVSTLELGDSALYLCASSVDGSNQPQHFGDGTRLSIL.

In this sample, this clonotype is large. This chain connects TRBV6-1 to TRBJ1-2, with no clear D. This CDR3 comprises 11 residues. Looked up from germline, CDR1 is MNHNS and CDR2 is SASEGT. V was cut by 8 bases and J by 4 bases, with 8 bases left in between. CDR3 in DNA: TGTGCCAGCTCGAAGGGCTATGGCTACACCTTC. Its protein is CASSKGYGYTF.

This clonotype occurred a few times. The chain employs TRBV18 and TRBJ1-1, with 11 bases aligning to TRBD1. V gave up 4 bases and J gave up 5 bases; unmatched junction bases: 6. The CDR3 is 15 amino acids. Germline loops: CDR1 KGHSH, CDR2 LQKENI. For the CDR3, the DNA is TGTGCCAGCTCACGACTGGGACAGGGGGGGACTGAAGCTTTCTTT. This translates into CASSRLGQGGTEAFF.

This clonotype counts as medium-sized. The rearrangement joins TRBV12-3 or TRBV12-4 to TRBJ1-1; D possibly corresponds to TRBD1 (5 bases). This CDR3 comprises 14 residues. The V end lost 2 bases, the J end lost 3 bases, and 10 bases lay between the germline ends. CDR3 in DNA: TGTGCCAGCAGTTTACAGGGTTCTTACACTGAAGCTTTCTTT. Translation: CASSLQGSYTEAFF.

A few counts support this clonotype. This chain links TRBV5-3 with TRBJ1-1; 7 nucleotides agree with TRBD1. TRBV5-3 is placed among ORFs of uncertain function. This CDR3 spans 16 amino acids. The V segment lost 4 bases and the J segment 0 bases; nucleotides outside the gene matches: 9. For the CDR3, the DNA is TGTGCCAGAAGCACCCGACAGGGTTTCATGAACACTGAAGCTTTCTTT. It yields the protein CARSTRQGFMNTEAFF.

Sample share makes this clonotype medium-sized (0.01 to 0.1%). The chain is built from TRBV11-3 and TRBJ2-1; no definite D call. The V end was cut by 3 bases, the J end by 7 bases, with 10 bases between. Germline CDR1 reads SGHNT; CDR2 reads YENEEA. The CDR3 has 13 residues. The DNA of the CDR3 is TGTGCCAGCAGCTTGAACTTGAGGAATGAGCAGTTCTTC. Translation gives CASSLNLRNEQFF.

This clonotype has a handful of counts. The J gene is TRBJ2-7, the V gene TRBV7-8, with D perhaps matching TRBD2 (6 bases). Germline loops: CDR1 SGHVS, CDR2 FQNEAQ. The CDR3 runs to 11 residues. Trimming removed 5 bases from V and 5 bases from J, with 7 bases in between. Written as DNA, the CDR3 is TGTGCCAGCAGCGGAGGGCACGAGCAGTACTTC. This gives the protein CASSGGHEQYF.

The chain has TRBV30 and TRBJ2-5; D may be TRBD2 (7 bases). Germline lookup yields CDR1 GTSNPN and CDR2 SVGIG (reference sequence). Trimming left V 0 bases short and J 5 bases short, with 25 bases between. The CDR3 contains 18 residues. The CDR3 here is CAWSVRRPGLSRGETQYF. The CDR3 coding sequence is TGTGCCTGGAGTGTACGCAGACCGGGACTATCGAGGGGGGAGACCCAGTACTTC.

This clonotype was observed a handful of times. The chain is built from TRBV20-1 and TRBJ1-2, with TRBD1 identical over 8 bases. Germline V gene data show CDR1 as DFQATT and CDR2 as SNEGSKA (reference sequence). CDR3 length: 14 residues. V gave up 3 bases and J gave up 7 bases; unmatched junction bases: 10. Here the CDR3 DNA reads TGCAGTGCTAGGCATAATCAGGGGGCTAGTGGCTACACCTTC. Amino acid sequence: CSARHNQGASGYTF.

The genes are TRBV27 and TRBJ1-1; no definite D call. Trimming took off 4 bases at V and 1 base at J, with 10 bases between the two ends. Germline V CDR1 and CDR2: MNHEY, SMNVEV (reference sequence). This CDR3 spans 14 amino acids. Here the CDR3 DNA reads TGTGCCAGCAGTTCTGGACGGGCGAACACTGAAGCTTTCTTT. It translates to CASSSGRANTEAFF.

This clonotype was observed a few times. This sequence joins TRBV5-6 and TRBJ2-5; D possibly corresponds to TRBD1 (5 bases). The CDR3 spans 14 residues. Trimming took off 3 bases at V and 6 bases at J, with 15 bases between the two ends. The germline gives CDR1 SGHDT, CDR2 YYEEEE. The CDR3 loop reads CASSSPQGGQTQYF. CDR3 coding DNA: TGTGCCAGCAGCTCACCGCAGGGTGGGCAGACCCAGTACTTC.

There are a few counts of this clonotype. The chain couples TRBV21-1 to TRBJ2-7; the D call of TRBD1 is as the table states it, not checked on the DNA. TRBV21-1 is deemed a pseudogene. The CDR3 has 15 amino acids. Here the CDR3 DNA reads TGTGCCAGCGGCCGGGACAGGGGAAGCTCCTACGAGCAGTACTTC. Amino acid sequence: CASGRDRGSSYEQYF.

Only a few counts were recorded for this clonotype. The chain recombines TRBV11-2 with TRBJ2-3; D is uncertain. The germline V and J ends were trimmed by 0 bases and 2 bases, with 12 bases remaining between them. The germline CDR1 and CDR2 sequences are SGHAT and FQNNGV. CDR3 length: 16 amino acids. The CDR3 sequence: CASSLDRGFTTDTQYF. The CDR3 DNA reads TGTGCCAGCAGCTTAGATCGAGGCTTCACCACAGATACGCAGTATTTT.

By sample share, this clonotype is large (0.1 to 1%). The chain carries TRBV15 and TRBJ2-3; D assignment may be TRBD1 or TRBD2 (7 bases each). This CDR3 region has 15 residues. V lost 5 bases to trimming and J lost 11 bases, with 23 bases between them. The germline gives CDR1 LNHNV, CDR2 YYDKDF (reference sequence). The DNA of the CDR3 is TGTGCCACCAGCCCAGGGGAGGGGGCATGGAATGTGCAGTATTTT. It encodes CATSPGEGAWNVQYF.

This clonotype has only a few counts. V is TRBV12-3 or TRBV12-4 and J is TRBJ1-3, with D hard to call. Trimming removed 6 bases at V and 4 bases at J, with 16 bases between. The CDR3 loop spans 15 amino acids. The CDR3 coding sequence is TGTGCCAGCAGCTCTCCTTTGGCAGGAGGAAACACCATATATTTT. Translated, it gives CASSSPLAGGNTIYF.